In this sample, the clone carrying this T cell receptor beta chain turned up a few times. The CDR3 has 11 residues. Trimming shortened V by 10 bases and J by 5 bases, and 11 bases separated the two germline ends. This specimen belongs to a study of patients and donors after allogeneic stem cell transplantation. TCRdb recomputed calls from the RT-PCR reads with MiXCR, one row per CDR3 protein. The table records around 150,000 distinct CDR3 sequences, 30% of them present only once. The rearrangement uses TRBV12-3 or TRBV12-4 and TRBJ1-2; D is perhaps TRBD1 (5 bases). Specimen: blood, either unsorted or a sorted T cell fraction (not recorded which). The receptor's source is a human donor who was either an allogeneic HSCT recipient or a stem cell or donor lymphocyte infusion donor (not recorded which). It is not recorded whose cells these are; they may come from a transplant donor. The DNA of the CDR3 is TGTGCCACCCCAAAGGGGTATGGCTACACCTTC. The encoded protein is CATPKGYGYTF.